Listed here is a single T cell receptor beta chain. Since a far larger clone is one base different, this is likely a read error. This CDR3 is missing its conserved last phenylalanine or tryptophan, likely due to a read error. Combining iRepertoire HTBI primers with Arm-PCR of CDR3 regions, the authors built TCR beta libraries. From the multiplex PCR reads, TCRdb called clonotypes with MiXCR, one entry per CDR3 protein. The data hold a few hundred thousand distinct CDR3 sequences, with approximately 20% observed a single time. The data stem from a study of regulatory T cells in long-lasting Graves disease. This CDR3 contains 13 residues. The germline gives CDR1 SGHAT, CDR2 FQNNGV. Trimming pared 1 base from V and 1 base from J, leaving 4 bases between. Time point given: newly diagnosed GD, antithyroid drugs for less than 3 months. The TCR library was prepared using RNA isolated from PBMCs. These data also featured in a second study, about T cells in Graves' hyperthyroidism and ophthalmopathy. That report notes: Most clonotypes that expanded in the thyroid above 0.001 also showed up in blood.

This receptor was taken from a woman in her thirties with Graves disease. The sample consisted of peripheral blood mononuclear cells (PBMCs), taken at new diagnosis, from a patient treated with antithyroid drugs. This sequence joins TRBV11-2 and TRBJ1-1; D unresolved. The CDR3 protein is CASSLAGNTEAFL. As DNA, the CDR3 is TGTGCCAGCAGCTTAGCGGGGAACACTGAAGCTTTCCTT.